This TCR beta chain is from a study of blood T cell repertoires in COVID-19. Per the original methods: Estimates of nucleated cell counts were drawn from the amplification of reference gene primers. Produced via immunoSEQ multiplex PCR; TCRdb's table is partial and in-frame only. V, J and clone size reflect that table, while D and trimming were determined from the DNA. The table includes roughly 130,000 clones, 84% detected once. Across about two dozen US areas, participants ranged in age from roughly 18 to 95 years. Researchers sorted participants into cohorts using their self-reported clinical history. In Cohort 3, a recovered donor had either two negative PCRs, clearance, or symptom resolution. Germline V gene sequence: CDR1 SEHNR, CDR2 FQNEAQ (reference sequence). The CDR3 has 13 amino acids. Trimming left V 1 base short and J 4 bases short, with 7 bases between.

The material sequenced was PBMCs or T cells enriched from blood (not recorded which). This clonotype was obtained from a woman in her twenties or thirties who had recovered from COVID-19. This rearrangement joins TRBV7-9 to TRBJ2-5; D is unclear. The CDR3 reads CASSLGLLETQYF. The DNA for the CDR3 is TGTGCCAGCAGCTTAGGACTCCTAGAGACCCAGTACTTC.